This is a list of T cell receptor beta chains from one sample in a study of blood T cell repertoires in COVID-19. Here immunoSEQ multiplex PCR was the method, and the copy in TCRdb shows in-frame clones only, minus some. The data contain approximately 180,000 clones, approximately 89% of them seen just once; the ten biggest clones take up roughly 2.4%. The sequenced material came from PBMCs or T cells enriched from blood (not recorded which). Every receptor here comes from a middle-aged woman with acute COVID-19. CDR3s include the opening cysteine and the closing phenylalanine or tryptophan.

J gene: TRBJ1-1
V gene: TRBV5-6
CDR3 protein: CASSVQGDTEAFF

J gene: TRBJ2-5
V gene: TRBV18
CDR3 protein: CASSPQRGAQETQYF

J gene: TRBJ1-3
V gene: TRBV10-2
CDR3 protein: CASSTSRGADTIYF

J gene: TRBJ1-1
V gene: TRBV18
CDR3 protein: CASSRIEPRAPNTEAFF

J gene: TRBJ1-4
V gene: TRBV27
CDR3 protein: CASRQTGINEKLFF

J gene: TRBJ1-4
V gene: TRBV9
CDR3 protein: CASSVMGGKAEKLFF

J gene: TRBJ2-7
V gene: TRBV30
CDR3 protein: CAWSVLGTSGRVEQYF

J gene: TRBJ1-2
V gene: TRBV10-3
CDR3 protein: CAISGGGGGYTF

J gene: TRBJ2-1
V gene: TRBV10-3
CDR3 protein: CAISEGASGVYNEQFF

J gene: TRBJ1-1
V gene: TRBV7-9
CDR3 protein: CASRIYTEAFF

J gene: TRBJ2-3
V gene: TRBV2
CDR3 protein: CASSERSGRADTQYF

J gene: TRBJ2-7
V gene: TRBV18
CDR3 protein: CASSPRGQSYEQYF

J gene: TRBJ1-1
V gene: TRBV29-1
CDR3 protein: CSVADYTEAFF

J gene: TRBJ1-1
V gene: TRBV19
CDR3 protein: CASTLGQGETTEAFF

J gene: TRBJ2-5
V gene: TRBV7-2
CDR3 protein: CASSPYIGGLAGEETQYF